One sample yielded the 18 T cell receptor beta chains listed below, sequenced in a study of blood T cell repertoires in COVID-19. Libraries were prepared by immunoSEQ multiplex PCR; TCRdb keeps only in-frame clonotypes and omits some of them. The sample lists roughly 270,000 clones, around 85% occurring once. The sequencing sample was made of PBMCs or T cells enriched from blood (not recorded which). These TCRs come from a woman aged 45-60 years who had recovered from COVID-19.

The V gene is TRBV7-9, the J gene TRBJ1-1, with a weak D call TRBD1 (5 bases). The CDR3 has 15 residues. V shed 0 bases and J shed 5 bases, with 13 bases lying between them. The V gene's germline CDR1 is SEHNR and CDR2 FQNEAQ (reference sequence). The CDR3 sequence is CASSLAGGRWTEAFF. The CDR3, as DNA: TGTGCCAGCAGCTTAGCCGGGGGGAGATGGACTGAAGCTTTCTTT.

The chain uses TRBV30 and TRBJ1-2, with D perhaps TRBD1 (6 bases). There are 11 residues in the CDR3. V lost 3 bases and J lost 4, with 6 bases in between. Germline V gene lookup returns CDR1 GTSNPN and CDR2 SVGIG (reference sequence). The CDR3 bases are TGTGCCTGGAGGGGGGCCTATGGCTACACCTTC. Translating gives CAWRGAYGYTF.

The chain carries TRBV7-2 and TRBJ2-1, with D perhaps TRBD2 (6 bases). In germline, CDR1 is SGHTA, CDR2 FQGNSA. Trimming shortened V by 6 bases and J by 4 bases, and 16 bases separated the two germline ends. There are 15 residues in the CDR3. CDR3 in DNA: TGTGCCAGCAGTTCGGGACTCCAACCATACAATGAGCAGTTCTTC. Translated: CASSSGLQPYNEQFF.

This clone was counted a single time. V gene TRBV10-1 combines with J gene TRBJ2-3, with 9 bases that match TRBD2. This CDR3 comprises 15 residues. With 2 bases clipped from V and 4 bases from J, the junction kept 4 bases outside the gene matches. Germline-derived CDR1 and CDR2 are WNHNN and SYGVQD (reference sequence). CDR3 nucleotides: TGCGCCAGCAGTGAGCGGCTAGCGGGACCAGATACGCAGTATTTT. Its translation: CASSERLAGPDTQYF.

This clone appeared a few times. The CDR3 DNA reads TGTGCCTGGGGACTTGGACAGGGAAACACCATATATTTT. This translates into CAWGLGQGNTIYF. This chain joins TRBV30 and TRBJ1-3; weak D call: TRBD1 (6 bases). The CDR3 is 13 amino acids. From germline, CDR1 is GTSNPN and CDR2 SVGIG (reference sequence). The ends were cut back, 5 bases at V and 4 bases at J, with 12 bases in the middle.

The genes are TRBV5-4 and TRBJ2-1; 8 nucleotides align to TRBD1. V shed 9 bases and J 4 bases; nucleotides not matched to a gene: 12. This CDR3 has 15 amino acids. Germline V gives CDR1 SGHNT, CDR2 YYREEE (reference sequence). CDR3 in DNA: TGTGCCACCACGGAGAGGACAGGGATATACAATGAGCAGTTCTTC. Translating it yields CATTERTGIYNEQFF.

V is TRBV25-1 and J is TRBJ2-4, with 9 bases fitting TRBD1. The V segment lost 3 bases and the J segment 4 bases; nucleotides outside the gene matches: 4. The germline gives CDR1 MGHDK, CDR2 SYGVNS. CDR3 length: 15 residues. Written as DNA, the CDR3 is TGTGCCAGCAGTGAGCTAGGACAGGGGAAAAACATTCAGTACTTC. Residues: CASSELGQGKNIQYF. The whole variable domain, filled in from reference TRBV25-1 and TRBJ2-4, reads EADIYQTPRYLVIGTGKKITLECSQTMGHDKMYWYQQDPGMELHLIHYSYGVNSTEKGDLSSESTVSRIRTEHFPLTLESARPSHTSQYLCASSELGQGKNIQYFGAGTRLSVL.

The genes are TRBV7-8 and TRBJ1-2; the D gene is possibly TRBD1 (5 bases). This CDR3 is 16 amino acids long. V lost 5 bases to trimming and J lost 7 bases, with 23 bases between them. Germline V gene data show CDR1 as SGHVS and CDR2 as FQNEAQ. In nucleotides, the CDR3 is TGTGCCAGCAGCCCGGGACGAGTGGAGGGTTGGATTGGCTACACCTTC. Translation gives CASSPGRVEGWIGYTF. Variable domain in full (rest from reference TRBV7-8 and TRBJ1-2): GAGVSQSPRYKVAKRGQDVALRCDPISGHVSLFWYQQALGQGPEFLTYFQNEAQLDKSGLPSDRFFAERPEGSVSTLKIQRTQQEDSAVYLCASSPGRVEGWIGYTFGSGTRLTVV.

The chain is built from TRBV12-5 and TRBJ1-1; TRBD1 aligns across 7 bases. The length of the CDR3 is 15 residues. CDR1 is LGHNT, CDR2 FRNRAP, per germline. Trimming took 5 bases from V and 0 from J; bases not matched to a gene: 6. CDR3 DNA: TGTGCTAGTGGTCAGGGACAGAACATGAACACTGAAGCTTTCTTT. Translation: CASGQGQNMNTEAFF. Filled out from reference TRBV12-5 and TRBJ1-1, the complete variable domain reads DARVTQTPRHKVTEMGQEVTMRCQPILGHNTVFWYRQTMMQGLELLAYFRNRAPLDDSGMPKDRFSAEMPDATLATLKIQPSEPRDSAVYFCASGQGQNMNTEAFFGQGTRLTVV.

The CDR3 nucleotides read TGTGCCAGCAGCGGCCTAGGGACAGCTACTAATGAAAAACTGTTTTTT. Amino acid sequence: CASSGLGTATNEKLFF. The genes are TRBV11-2 and TRBJ1-4, with 7 bases aligning to TRBD1. Germline V gene data show CDR1 as SGHAT and CDR2 as FQNNGV. The CDR3 length is 16 residues. After removal of 5 bases from V and 2 bases from J, the junction contained 8 bases not matched to a gene.

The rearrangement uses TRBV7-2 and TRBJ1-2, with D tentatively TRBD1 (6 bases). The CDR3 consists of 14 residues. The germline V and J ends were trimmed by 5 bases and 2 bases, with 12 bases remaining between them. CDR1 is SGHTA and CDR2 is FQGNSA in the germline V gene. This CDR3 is CASSSRGKNYGYTF. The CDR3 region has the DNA TGTGCCAGCAGCAGCAGGGGTAAAAACTATGGCTACACCTTC.

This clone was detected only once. CDR3: CASSFPGHHYGYTF. CDR3 DNA sequence: TGTGCCAGCAGTTTCCCGGGACACCACTATGGCTACACCTTC. This chain joins TRBV6-5 and TRBJ1-2; tentatively, D is TRBD1 (6 bases). CDR1 MNHEY and CDR2 SVGAGI come from the germline V gene. Trimming took 4 bases from V and 3 from J, leaving 12 bases between them. This CDR3 contains 14 residues.

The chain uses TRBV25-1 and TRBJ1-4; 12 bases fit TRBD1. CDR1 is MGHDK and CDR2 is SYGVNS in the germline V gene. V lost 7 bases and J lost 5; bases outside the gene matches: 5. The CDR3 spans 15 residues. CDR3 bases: TGTGCCAGCATTGGGACAGGGGGCTACAATGAAAAACTGTTTTTT. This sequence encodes CASIGTGGYNEKLFF.

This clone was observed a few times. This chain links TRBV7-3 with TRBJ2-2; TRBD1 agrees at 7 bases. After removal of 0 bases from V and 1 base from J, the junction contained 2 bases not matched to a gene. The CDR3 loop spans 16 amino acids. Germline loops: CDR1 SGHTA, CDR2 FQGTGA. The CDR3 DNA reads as TGTGCCAGCAGCTTAACCCGGACAGGGAACACCGGGGAGCTGTTTTTT. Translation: CASSLTRTGNTGELFF. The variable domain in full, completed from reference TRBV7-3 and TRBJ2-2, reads GAGVSQTPSNKVTEKGKYVELRCDPISGHTALYWYRQSLGQGPEFLIYFQGTGAADDSGLPNDRFFAVRPEGSVSTLKIQRTERGDSAVYLCASSLTRTGNTGELFFGEGSRLTVL.

The DNA for the CDR3 is TGTGCCAGCATGAGCTCCTATAATTCACCCCTCCACTTT. Protein product: CASMSSYNSPLHF. The gene calls are TRBV6-5 and TRBJ1-6, with no clear D. Trimming took off 7 bases at V and 0 bases at J, with 4 bases between the two ends. Germline V gene data show CDR1 as MNHEY and CDR2 as SVGAGI. This CDR3 has 13 residues.

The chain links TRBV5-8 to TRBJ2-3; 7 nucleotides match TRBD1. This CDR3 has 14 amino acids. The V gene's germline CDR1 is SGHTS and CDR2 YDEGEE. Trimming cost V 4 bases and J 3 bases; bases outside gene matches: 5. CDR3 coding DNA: TGTGCCAGCAGCCCCGGGACAGTAACAGATACGCAGTATTTT. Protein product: CASSPGTVTDTQYF.

In DNA, the CDR3 is TGTGCCTGGAGTTTACCAGGGGCCTTCTATAATTCACCCCTCCACTTT. It codes for CAWSLPGAFYNSPLHF. The V gene is TRBV30, the J gene TRBJ1-6, with a possible D match to TRBD1 (6 bases). CDR3 length: 16 amino acids. Between the trimmed V and J ends, which lost 2 bases and 3 bases, there was a span of 14 bases. In germline, CDR1 is GTSNPN, CDR2 SVGIG (reference sequence).

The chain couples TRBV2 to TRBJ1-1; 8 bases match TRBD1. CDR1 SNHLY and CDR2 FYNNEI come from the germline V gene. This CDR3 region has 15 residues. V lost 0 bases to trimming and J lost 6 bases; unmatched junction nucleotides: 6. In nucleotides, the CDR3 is TGTGCCAGCAGTGAAGCGCGGACAGGGAGGGCTGAAGCTTTCTTT. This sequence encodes CASSEARTGRAEAFF.